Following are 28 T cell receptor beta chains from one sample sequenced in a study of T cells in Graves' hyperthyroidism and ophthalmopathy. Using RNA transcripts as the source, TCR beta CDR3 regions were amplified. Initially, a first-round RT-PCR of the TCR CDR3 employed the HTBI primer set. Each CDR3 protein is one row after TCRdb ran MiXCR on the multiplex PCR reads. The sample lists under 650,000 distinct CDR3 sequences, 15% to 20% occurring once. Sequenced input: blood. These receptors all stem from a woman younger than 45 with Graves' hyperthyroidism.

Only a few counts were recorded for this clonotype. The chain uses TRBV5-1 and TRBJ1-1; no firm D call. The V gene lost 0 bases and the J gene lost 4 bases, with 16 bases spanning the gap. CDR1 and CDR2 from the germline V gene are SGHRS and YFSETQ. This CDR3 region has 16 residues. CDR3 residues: CASSLGVSTYSTEAFF. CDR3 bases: TGCGCCAGCAGCTTGGGGGTCAGCACCTACTCCACTGAAGCTTTCTTT.

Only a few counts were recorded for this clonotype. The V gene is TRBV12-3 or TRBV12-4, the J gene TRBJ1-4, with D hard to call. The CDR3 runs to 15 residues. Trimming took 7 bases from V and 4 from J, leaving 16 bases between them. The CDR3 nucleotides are TGTGCCAGCACCTTCGAGGGATGGAATAATGAAAAACTGTTTTTT. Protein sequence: CASTFEGWNNEKLFF.

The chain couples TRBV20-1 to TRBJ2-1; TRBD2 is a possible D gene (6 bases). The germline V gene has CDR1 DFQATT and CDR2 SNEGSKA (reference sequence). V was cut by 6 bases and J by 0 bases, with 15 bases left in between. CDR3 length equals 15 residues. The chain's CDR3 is CSALNSGPSYNEQFF. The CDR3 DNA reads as TGCAGTGCCCTTAATAGCGGACCCTCCTACAATGAGCAGTTCTTC.

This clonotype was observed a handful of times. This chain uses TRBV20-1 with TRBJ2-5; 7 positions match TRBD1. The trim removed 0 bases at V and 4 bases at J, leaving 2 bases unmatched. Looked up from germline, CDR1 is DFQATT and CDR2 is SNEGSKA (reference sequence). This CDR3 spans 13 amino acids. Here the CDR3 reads CSARDYRGETQYF. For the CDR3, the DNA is TGCAGTGCTAGAGACTACAGGGGAGAGACCCAGTACTTC.

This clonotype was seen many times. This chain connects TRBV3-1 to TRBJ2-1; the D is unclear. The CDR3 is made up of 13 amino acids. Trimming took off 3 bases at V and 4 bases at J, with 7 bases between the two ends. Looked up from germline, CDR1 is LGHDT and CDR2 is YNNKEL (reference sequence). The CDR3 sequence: CASSQSGYNEQFF. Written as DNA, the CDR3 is TGTGCCAGCAGCCAGAGTGGTTACAATGAGCAGTTCTTC.

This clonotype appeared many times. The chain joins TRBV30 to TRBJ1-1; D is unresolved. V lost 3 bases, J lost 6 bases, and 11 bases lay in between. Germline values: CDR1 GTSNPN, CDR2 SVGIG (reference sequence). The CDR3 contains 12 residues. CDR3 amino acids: CAWRWAGAEAFF. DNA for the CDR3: TGTGCCTGGAGGTGGGCAGGTGCTGAAGCTTTCTTT.

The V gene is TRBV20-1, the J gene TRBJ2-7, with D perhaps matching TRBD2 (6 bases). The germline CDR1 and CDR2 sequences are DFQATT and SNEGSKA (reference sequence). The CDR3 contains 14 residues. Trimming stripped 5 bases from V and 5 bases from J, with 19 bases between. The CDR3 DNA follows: TGCAGTGCTCCACTAGCTTTTAGGGCCCACGAGCAGTACTTC. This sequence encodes CSAPLAFRAHEQYF.

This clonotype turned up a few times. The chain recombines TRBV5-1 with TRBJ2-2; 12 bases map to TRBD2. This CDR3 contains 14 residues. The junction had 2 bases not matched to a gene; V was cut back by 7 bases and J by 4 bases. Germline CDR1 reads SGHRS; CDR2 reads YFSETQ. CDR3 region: CASGLAGSTGELFF. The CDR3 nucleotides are TGCGCCAGCGGACTAGCGGGATCCACCGGGGAGCTGTTTTTT.

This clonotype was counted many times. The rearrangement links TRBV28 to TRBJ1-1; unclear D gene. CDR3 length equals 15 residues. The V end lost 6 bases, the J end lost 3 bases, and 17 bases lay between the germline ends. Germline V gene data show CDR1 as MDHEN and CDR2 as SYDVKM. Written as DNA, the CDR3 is TGTGCCAGCAGCGTACCGGGAGACTTGGACACTGAAGCTTTCTTT. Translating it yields CASSVPGDLDTEAFF.

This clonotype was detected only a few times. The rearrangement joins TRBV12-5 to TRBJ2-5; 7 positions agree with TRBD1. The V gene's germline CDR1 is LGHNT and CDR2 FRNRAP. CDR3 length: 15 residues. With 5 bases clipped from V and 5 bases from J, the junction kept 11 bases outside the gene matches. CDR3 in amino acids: CASGPGQASGETQYF. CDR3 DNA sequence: TGTGCTAGTGGTCCCGGACAGGCGTCCGGGGAGACCCAGTACTTC.

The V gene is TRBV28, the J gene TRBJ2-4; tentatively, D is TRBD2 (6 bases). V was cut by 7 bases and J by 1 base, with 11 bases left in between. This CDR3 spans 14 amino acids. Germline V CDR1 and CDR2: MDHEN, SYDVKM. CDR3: CASTLRGAKNIQYF. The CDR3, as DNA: TGTGCCAGCACCCTCCGGGGGGCCAAAAACATTCAGTACTTC.

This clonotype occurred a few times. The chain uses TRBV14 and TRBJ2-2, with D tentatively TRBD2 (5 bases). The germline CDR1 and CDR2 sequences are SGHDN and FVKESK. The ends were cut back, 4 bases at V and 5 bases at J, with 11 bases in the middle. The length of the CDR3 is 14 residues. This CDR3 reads CASSRQTGTGELFF. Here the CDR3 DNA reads TGTGCCAGCAGCCGTCAAACGGGGACCGGGGAGCTGTTTTTT.

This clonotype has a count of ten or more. In DNA form, the CDR3 reads TGTGCCAGCAGCTTAGGTCCGGGGAGGGTCGCGCAGTATTTT. It translates to CASSLGPGRVAQYF. The chain recombines TRBV7-8 with TRBJ2-3; 7 bases are shared with TRBD2. V lost 1 base and J lost 10; bases outside the gene matches: 8. Germline CDR1 SGHVS, CDR2 FQNEAQ. The CDR3 is made up of 14 amino acids.

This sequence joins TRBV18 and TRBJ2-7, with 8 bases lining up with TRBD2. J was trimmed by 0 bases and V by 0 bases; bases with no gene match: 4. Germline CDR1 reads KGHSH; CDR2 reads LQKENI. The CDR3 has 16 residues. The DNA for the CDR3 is TGTGCCAGCTCACCACCGAATAGCGGGAACTCCTACGAGCAGTACTTC. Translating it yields CASSPPNSGNSYEQYF.

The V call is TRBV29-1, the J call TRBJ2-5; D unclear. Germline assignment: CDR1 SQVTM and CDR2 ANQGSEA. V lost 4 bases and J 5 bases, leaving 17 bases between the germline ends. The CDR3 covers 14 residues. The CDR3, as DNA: TGCAGCGTTGTTGTCACTTCTATTCGCGAGACCCAGTACTTC. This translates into CSVVVTSIRETQYF.

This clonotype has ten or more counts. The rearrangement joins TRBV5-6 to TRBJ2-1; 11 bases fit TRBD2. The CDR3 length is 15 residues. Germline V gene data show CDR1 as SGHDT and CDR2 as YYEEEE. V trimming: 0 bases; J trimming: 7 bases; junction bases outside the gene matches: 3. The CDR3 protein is CASSLVPSGRNEQFF. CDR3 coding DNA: TGTGCCAGCAGCTTGGTACCTAGCGGGAGGAATGAGCAGTTCTTC.

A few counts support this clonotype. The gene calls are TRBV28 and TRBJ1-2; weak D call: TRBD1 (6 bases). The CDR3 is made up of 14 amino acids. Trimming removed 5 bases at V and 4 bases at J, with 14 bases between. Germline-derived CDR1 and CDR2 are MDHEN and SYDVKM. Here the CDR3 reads CASSPADSSYGYTF. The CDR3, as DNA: TGTGCCAGCAGTCCTGCGGACAGTTCCTATGGCTACACCTTC.

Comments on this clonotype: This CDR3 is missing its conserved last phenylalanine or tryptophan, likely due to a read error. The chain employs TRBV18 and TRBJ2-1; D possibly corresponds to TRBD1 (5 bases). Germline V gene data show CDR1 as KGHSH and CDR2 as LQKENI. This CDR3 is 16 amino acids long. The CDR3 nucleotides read TGTGCCAGCTCACCACCCCGCCAGGGCTCCTACAATGGGCAGTTCCTC. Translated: CASSPPRQGSYNGQFL.

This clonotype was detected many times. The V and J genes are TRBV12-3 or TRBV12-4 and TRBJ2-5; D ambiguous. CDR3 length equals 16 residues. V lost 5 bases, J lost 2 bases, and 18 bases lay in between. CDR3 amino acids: CASSLGPVRVQETQYF. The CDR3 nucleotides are TGTGCCAGCAGTCTCGGGCCCGTCCGGGTACAAGAGACCCAGTACTTC.

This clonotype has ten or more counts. The CDR3: CASSFQALASNEQFF. The CDR3, as DNA: TGTGCCAGCAGTTTTCAGGCACTAGCGAGCAATGAGCAGTTCTTC. J is TRBJ2-1 and V is TRBV12-3 or TRBV12-4; 7 nucleotides match TRBD2. The V and J ends lost 3 bases and 6 bases, in that order; junction bases with no gene match: 8. The CDR3 spans 15 residues.

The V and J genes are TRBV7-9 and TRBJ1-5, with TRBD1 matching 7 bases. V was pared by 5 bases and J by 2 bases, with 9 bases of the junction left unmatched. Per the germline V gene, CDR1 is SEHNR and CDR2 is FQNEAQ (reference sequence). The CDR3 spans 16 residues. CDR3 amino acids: CASSQYTGDRNQPQHF. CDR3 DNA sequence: TGTGCCAGCAGCCAGTATACAGGGGATCGCAATCAGCCCCAGCATTTT.

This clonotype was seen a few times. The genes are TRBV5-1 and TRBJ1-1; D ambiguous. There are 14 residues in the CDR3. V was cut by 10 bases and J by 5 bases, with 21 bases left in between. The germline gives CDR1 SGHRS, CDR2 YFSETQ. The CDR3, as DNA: TGCGCCGGTAAAACCGACGGCGAATCAACTGAAGCTTTCTTT. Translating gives CAGKTDGESTEAFF.

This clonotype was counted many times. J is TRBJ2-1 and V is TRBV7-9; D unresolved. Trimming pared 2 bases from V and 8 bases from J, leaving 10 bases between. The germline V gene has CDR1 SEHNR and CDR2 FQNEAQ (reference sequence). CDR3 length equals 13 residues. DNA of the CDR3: TGTGCCAGCAGCTTATTCGCGTTAGATGAGCAGTTCTTC. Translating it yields CASSLFALDEQFF.

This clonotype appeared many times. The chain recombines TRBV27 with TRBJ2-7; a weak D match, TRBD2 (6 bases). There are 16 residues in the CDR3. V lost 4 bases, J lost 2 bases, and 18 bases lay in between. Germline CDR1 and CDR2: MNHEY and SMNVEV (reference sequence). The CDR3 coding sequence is TGTGCCAGCAGTTCGACCTCGGGAGATTGGCCCTACGAGCAGTACTTC. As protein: CASSSTSGDWPYEQYF.

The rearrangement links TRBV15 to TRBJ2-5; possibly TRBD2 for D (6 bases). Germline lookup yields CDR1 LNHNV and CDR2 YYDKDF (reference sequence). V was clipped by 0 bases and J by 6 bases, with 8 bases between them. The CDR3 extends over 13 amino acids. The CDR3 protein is CATSRDGGKTQYF. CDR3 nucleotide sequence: TGTGCCACCAGCAGAGACGGCGGGAAGACCCAGTACTTC.

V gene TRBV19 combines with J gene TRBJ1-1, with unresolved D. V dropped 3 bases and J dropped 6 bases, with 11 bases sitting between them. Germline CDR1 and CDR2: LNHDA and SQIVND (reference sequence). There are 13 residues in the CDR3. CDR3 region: CASSIGPGAEAFF. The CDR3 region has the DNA TGTGCCAGTAGTATTGGACCGGGCGCTGAAGCTTTCTTT.

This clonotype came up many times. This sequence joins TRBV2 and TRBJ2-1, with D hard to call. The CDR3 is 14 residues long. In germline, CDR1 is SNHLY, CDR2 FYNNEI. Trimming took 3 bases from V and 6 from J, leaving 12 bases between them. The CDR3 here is CASSDLSLSNEQFF. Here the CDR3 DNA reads TGTGCCAGCAGTGACTTGAGCCTTAGCAATGAGCAGTTCTTC.

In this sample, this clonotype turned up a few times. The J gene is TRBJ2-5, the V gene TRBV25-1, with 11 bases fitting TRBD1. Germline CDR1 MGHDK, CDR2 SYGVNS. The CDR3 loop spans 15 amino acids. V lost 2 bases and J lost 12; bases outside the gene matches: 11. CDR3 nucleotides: TGTGCCAGCAGTGAACCCTTGGGCGGGGGACAGGGGGAGTACTTC. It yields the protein CASSEPLGGGQGEYF. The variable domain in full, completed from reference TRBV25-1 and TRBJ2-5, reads EADIYQTPRYLVIGTGKKITLECSQTMGHDKMYWYQQDPGMELHLIHYSYGVNSTEKGDLSSESTVSRIRTEHFPLTLESARPSHTSQYLCASSEPLGGGQGEYFGPGTRLLVL.